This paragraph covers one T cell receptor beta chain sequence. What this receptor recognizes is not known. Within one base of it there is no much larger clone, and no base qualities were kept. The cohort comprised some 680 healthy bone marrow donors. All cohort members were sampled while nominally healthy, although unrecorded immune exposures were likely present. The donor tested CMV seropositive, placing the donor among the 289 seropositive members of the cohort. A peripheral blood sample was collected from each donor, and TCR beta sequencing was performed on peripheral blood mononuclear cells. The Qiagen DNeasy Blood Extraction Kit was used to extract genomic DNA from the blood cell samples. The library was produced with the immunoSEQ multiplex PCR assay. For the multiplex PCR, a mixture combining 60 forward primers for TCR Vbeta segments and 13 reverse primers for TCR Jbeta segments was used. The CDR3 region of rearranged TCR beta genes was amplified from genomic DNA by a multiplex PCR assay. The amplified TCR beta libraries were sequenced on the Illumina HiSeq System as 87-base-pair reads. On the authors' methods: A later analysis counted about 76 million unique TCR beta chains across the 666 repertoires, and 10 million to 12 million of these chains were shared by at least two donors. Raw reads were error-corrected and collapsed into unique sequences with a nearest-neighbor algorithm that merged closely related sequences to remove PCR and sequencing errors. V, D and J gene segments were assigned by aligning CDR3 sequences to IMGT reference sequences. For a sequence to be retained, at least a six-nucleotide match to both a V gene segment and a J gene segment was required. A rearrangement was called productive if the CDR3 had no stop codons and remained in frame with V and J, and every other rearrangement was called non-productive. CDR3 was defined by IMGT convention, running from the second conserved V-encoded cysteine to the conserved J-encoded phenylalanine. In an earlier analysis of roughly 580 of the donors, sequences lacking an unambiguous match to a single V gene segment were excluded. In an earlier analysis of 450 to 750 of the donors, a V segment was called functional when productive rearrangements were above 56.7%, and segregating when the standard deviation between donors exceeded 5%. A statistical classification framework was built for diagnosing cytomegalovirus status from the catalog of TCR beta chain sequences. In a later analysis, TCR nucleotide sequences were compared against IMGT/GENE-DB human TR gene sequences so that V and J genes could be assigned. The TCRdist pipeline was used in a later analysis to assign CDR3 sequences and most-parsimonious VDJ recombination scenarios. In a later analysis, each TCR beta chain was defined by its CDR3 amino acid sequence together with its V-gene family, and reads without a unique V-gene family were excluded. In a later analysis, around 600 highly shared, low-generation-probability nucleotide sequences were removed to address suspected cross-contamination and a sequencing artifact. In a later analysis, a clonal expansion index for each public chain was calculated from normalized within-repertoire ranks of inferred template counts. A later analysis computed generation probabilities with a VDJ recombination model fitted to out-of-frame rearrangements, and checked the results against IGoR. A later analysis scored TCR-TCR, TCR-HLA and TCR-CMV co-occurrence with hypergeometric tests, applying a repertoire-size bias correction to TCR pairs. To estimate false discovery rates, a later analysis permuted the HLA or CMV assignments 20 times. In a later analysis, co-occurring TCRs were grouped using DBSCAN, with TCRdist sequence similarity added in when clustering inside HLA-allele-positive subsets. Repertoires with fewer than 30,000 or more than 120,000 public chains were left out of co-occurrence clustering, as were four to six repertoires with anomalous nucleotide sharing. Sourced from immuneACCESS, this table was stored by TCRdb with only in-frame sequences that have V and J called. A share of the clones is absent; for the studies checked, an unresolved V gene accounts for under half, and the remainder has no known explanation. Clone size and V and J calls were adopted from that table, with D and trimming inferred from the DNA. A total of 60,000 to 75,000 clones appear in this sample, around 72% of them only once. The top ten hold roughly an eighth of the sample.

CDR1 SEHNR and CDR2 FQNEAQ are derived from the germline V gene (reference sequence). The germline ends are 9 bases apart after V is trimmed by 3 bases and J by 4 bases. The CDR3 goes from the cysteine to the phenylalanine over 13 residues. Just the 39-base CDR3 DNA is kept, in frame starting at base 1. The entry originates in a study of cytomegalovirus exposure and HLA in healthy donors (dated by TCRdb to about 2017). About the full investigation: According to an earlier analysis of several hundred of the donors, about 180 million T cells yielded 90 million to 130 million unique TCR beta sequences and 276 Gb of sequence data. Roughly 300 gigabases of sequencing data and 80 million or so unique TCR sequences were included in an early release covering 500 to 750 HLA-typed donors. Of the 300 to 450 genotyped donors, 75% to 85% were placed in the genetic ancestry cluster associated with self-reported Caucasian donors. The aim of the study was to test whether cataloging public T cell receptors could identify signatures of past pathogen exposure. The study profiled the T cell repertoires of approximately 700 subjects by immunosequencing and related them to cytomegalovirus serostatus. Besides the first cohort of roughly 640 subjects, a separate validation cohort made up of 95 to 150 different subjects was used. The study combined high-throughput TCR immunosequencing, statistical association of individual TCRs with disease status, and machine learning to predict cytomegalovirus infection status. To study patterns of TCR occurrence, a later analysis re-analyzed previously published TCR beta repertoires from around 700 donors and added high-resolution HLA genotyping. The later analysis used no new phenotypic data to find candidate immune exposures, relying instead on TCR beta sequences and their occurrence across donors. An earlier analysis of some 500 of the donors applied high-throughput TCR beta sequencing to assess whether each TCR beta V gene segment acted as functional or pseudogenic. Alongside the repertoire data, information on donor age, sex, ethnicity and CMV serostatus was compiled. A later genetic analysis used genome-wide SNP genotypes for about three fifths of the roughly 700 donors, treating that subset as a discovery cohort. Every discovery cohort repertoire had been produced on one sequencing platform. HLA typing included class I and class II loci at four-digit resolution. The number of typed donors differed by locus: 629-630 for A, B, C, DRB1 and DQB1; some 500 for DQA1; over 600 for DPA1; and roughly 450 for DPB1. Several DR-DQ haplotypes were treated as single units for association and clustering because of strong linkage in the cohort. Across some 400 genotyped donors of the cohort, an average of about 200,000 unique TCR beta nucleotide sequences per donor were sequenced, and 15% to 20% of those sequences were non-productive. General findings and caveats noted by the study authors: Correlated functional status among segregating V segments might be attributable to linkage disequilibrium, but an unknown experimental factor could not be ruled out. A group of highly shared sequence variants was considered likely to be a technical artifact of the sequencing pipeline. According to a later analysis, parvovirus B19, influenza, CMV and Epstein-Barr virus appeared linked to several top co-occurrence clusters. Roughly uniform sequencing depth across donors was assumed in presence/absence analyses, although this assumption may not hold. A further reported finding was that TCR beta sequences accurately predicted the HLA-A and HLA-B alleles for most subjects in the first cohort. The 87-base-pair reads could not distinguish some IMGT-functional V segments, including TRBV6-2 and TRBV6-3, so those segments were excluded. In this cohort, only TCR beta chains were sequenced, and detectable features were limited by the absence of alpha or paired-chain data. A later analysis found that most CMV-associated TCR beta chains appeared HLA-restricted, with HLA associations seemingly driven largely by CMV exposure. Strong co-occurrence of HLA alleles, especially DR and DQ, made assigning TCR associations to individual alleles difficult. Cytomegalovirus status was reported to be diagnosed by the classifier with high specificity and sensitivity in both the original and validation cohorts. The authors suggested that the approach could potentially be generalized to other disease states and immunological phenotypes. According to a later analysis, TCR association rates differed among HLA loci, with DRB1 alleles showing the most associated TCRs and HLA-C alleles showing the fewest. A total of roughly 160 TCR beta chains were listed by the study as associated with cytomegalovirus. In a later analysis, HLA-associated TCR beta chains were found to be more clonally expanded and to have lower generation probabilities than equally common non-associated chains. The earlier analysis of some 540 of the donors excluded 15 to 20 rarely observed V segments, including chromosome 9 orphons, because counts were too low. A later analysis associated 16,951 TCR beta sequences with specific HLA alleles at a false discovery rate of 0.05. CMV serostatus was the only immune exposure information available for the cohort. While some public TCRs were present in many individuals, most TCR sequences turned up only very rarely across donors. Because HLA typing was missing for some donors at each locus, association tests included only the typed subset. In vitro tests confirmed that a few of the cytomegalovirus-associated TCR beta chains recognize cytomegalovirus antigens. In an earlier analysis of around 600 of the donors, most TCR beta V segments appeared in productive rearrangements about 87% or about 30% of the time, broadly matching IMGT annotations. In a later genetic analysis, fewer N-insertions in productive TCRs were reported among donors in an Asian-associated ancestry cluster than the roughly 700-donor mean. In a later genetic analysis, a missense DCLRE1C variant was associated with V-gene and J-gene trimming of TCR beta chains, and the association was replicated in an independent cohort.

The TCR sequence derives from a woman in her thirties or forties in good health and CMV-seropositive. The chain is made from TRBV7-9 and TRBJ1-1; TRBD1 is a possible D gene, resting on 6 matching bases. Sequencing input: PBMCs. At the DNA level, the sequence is TGTGCCAGCAGCTTTACAGGGCGCACTGAAGCTTTCTTT. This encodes CASSFTGRTEAFF. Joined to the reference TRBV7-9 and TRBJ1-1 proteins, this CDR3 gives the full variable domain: DTGVSQNPRHKITKRGQNVTFRCDPISEHNRLYWYRQTLGQGPEFLTYFQNEAQLEKSRLLSDRFSAERPKGSFSTLEIQRTEQGDSAMYLCASSFTGRTEAFFGQGTRLTVV.